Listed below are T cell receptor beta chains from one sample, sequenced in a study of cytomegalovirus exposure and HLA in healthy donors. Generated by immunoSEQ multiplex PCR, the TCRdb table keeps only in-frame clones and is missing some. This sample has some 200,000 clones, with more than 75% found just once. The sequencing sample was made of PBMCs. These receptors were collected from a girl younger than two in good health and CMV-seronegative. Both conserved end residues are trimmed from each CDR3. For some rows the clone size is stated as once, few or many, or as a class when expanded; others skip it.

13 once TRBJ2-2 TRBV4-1 ASSEIGQGSRELF
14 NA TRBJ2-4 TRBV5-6 ASSLAGSLAKNIQY
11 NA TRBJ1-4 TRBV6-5 ASSSSGNEKLF
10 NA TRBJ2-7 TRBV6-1 ASVDSSYEQY
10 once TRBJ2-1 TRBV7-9 ASSVQDHEQF
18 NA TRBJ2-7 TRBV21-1 ASSKPLYACSVRDSYEQY
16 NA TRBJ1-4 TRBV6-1 ASSELLPGTATNEKLF
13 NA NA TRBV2 ASSGDRGRIYEQY
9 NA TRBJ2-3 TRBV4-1 ASGGTDTQY
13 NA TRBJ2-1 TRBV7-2 ASSLAGTSGGRQF
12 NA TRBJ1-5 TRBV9 ARGDRDSNQPQH
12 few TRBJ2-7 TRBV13 ASSRPDTSYEQY
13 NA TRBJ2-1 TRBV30 AWSEGLAGGGEQF
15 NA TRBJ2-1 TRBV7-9 ASSYPLGLGSYNEQF
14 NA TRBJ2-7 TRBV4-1 ASSQVSNRVGYEQY
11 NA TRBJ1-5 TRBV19 ASSKGVGQPQH
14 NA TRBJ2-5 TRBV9 ASSVSAGGLWETQY
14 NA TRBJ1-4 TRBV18 ASSPEKRQGWEKLF
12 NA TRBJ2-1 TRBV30 AWSVNPYYNEQF
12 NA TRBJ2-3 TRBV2 ASSALAGGDTQY
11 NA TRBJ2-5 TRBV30 AWSNGPQETQY
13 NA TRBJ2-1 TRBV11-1 ASSLVTSGVNEQF
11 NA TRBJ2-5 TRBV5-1 ASSSQGPETQY
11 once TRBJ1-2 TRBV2 ASRLGLNYGYT
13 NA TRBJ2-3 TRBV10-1 ARRLAPWGTDTQY
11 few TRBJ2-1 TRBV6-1 ASRYTGGDEQF
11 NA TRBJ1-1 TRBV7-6 ASSFREDTEAF
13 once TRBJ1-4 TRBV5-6 ASSLRTGIDEKLF
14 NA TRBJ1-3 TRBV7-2 ASSLVGGYSGNTIY
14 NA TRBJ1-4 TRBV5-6 ASSLAGDRTNEKLF
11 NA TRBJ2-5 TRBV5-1 ASSLNRGETQY
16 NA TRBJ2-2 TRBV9 ASSGGLAGGRLSGELF
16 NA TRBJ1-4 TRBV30 AWRGFTRAGETNEKLF
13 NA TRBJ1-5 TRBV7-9 SSSLTGEGDQPQH
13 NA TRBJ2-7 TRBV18 ASSPRDRVPYEQY
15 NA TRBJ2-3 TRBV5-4 ASSLDKRLAGVDTQY
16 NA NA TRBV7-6 ASSLVGGSEFSSYEQY
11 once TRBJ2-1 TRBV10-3 AVAGRGDNEQF
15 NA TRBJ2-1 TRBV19 ASSIAWLAGAGNEQF
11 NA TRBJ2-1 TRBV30 AWSAQDSIEQF
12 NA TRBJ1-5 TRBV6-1 ASSAGGGGQPQH
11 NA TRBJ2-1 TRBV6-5 ASSRGTYNEQF
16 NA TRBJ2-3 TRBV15 ATSRGTSGGPSTDTQY
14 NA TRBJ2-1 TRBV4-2 ASSQTGQNTYNEQF
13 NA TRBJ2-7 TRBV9 ASSPRTGKSYEQY
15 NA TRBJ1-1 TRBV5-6 ASSLRNTGRVSTEAF
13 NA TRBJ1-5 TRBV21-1 ASSKENRSNQPQH
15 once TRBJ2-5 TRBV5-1 ASSRRGLAGGGETQY
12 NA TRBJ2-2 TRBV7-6 ASSLSRNTGELF
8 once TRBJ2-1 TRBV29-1 SVSFYEQF